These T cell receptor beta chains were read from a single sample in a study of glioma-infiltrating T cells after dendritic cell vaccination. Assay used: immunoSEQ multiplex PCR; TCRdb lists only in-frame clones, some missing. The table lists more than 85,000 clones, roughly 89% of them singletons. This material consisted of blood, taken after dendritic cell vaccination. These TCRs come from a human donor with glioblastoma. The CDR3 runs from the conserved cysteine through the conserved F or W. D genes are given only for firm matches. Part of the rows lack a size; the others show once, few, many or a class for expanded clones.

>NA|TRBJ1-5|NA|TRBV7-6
CASSLDGGVNQPQHF
TGTGCCAGCAGCCTGGACGGGGGAGTTAATCAGCCCCAGCATTTT
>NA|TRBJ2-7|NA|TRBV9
CASSVQGDEQYF
TGTGCCAGCAGCGTTCAAGGGGACGAGCAGTACTTC
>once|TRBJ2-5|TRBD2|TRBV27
CASSRTSGGGQETQYF
TGTGCCAGCAGTAGGACTAGCGGCGGGGGCCAAGAGACCCAGTACTTC
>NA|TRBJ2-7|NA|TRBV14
CASSHSYEQYF
TGTGCCAGCAGCCATAGCTACGAGCAGTACTTC
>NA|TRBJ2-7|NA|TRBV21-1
CASSKEQAGICYYEQYF
TGTGCCAGCAGCAAAGAGCAGGCAGGGATATGTTACTACGAGCAGTACTTC
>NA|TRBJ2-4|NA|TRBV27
CASTRTGDSKNIQYF
TGTGCCAGCACTCGGACCGGGGACTCCAAAAACATTCAGTACTTC
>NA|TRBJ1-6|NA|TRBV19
CASSSRYNSPLHF
TGTGCCAGTAGTAGCAGGTATAATTCACCCCTCCACTTT
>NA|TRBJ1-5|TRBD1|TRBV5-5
CASSTTGQEPQHF
TGTGCCAGCAGCACTACGGGACAGGAACCCCAGCATTTT
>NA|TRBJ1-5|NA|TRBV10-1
CASSESRRPQHF
TGCGCCAGCAGTGAGTCAAGGAGGCCCCAGCATTTT
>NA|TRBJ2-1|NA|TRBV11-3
CASSSSALGKQFF
TGTGCCAGCAGCTCATCGGCACTAGGGAAGCAGTTCTTC
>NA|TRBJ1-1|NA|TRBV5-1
CASSLGPNTEAFF
TGCGCCAGCAGCTTGGGTCCTAACACTGAAGCTTTCTTT
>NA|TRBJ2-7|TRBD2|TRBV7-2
CASSRTSGGVREQYF
TGTGCCAGCAGCCGGACTAGCGGGGGGGTCCGCGAGCAGTACTTC
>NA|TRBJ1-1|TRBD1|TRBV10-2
CASSDDRGNTEAFF
TGCGCCAGCAGCGACGACAGGGGTAACACTGAAGCTTTCTTT
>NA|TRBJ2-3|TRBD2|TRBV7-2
CASSVGLAGGPADTQYF
TGTGCCAGCAGCGTTGGACTAGCGGGGGGGCCAGCAGATACGCAGTATTTT
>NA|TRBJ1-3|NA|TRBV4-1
CASSQDGTSTGNTIYF
TGCGCCAGCAGCCAAGACGGGACATCCACTGGAAACACCATATATTTT
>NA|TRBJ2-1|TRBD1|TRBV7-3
CASSFGGQGWDEQFF
TGTGCCAGCAGCTTTGGAGGACAGGGGTGGGATGAGCAGTTCTTC
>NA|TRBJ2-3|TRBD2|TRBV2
CASSEGASGRTDTQYF
TGTGCCAGCAGTGAGGGGGCTAGCGGGCGCACAGATACGCAGTATTTT
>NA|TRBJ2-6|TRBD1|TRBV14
CASGGQGATPLSGANVLTF
TGTGCCAGCGGTGGGCAGGGGGCCACCCCCCTCTCTGGGGCCAACGTCCTGACTTTC
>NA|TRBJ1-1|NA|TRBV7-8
CASSAAGYTEAFF
TGTGCCAGCAGCGCCGCAGGGTATACTGAAGCTTTCTTT
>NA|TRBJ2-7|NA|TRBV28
CASTGAFLGPYEQYF
TGTGCCAGCACAGGGGCGTTTCTCGGACCCTACGAGCAGTACTTC
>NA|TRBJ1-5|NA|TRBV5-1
CASSPWARDGNQPQHF
TGCGCCAGCAGCCCCTGGGCCAGGGATGGCAATCAGCCCCAGCATTTT
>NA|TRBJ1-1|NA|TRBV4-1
CASSQREGNTEAFF
TGCGCCAGCAGCCAAAGAGAGGGGAACACTGAAGCTTTCTTT
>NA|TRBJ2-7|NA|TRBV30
CAWDRSLYEQYF
TGTGCCTGGGACAGGTCCCTCTACGAGCAGTACTTC
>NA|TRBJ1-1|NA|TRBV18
CASSPKTGSTEAFF
TGTGCCAGCTCACCGAAGACAGGCAGCACTGAAGCTTTCTTT
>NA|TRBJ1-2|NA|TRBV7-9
CASSLGGDYGYTF
TGTGCCAGCAGCTTAGGGGGGGACTATGGCTACACCTTC
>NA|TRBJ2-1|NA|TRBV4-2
CASSQEPTGVYNEQFF
TGTGCCAGCAGCCAAGAGCCGACGGGAGTGTACAATGAGCAGTTCTTC
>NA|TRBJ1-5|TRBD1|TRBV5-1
CASSLTGGKQPQHF
TGCGCCAGCAGCTTGACAGGGGGAAAACAGCCCCAGCATTTT
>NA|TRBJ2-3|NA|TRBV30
CAWRPRFTDTQYF
TGTGCCTGGAGGCCTAGGTTCACAGATACGCAGTATTTT